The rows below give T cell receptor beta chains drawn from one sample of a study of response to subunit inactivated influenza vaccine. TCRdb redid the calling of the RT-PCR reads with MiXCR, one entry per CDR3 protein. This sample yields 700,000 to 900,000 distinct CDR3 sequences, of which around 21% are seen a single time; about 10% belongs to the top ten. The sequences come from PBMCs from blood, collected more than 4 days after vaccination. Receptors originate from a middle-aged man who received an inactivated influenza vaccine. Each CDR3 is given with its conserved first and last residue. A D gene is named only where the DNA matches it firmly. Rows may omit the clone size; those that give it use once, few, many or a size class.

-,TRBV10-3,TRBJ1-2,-,TGTGCCATCAGTGAGCCCGGGACACCGACTAACTATGGCTACACCTTC,CAISEPGTPTNYGYTF
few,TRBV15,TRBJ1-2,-,TGTGCCACCAGCAGAGACGCGACGGCCAACTATGGCTACACCTTC,CATSRDATANYGYTF
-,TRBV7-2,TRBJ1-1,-,TGTGCCAGCAGCTTAGTAGCCACAGGATTCACTGAAGCTTTCTTT,CASSLVATGFTEAFF
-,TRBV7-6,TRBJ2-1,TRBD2,TGTGCCAGCAGCTTTAGCGGGGGATGGGGGAATGAGCAGTTCTTC,CASSFSGGWGNEQFF
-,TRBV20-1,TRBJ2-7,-,TGCAGTGCCAAAGGGGGGGGAGAAGGGCAGTACTTC,CSAKGGGEGQYF
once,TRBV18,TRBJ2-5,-,TGTGCCAGCTCAACGAGCCCCGGGGCGCGAGAGACCCAGTACTTC,CASSTSPGARETQYF
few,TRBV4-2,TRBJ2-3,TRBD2,TGTGCCAGCAGCCAAGATCTCCGGGGGGCAGATACGCAGTATTTT,CASSQDLRGADTQYF
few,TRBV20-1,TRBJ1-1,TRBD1,TGCAGTGCAACAGGACAGGGAGTGAACACTGAAGCTTTCTTT,CSATGQGVNTEAFF
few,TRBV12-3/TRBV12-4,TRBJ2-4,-,TGTGCCAGCAGTTTAGTAGGGAGGACGGGAAACATTCAGTACTTC,CASSLVGRTGNIQYF
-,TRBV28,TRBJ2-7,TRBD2,TGTGCCAGTTCCTCGGCTAGCGGGGGGTCCTACGAGCAGTACTTC,CASSSASGGSYEQYF
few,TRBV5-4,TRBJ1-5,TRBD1,TGTGCCAGCAGCTTTGACAGGGCTCCGAATCAGCCCCAGCATTTT,CASSFDRAPNQPQHF
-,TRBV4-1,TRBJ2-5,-,TGCGCCAGCAGCCAACCAGGGACCCAAGAGACCCAGTACTTC,CASSQPGTQETQYF
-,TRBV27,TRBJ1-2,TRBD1,TGTGCCAGCAGTTTCCGGGGGCAGGGGGCTACTAACTATGGCTACACCTTC,CASSFRGQGATNYGYTF
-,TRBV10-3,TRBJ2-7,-,TGTGCCATCAGTGCAGGTTTCGAGGAAGCAACCTTCTACGAGCAGTACTTC,CAISAGFEEATFYEQYF
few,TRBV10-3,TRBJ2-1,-,TGTGCCATCAGGGAGGGTTCCTACAATGAGCAGTTCTTC,CAIREGSYNEQFF
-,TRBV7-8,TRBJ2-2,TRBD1,TGTGCCAGCAGCTCGCCCGCTTACAGGGGATCCGGGGAGCTGTTTTTT,CASSSPAYRGSGELFF